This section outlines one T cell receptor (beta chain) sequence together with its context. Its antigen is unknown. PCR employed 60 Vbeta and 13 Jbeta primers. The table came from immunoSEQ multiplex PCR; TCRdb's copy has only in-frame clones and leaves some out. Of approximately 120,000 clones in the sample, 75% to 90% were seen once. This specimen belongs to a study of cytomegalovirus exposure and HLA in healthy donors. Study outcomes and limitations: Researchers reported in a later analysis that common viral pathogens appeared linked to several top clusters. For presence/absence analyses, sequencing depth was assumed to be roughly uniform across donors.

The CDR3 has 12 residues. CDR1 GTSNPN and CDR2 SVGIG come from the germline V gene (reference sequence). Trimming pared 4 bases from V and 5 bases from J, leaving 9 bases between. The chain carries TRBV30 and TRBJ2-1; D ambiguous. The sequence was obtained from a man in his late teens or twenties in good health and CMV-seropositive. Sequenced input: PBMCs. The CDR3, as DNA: TGTGCCTGGAAGGCAGGAAACAATGAGCAGTTCTTC. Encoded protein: CAWKAGNNEQFF.